Shown below are 2 T cell receptor beta chains from a single sample sequenced in a study of blood T cell repertoires in COVID-19. Some clones are missing from TCRdb's copy, which holds only in-frame ones; the method was immunoSEQ multiplex PCR. This sample has about 130,000 clones, with 70% to 90% found just once. The sequencing sample was made of peripheral blood. The receptors stem from a man between 45 and 60 years old with acute or convalescent COVID-19.

The rearrangement joins TRBV5-1 to TRBJ2-2; 7 bases line up with TRBD1. The CDR3 consists of 15 residues. Germline CDR1 is SGHRS and CDR2 is YFSETQ. With 0 bases clipped from V and 5 bases from J, the junction kept 4 bases outside the gene matches. The CDR3 DNA is TGCGCCAGCAGCTTGGACCCCAGGGGGACCGGGGAGCTGTTTTTT. It encodes CASSLDPRGTGELFF.

The chain recombines TRBV5-8 with TRBJ1-5; D remains ambiguous. Deletions cut 0 bases from V and 8 bases from J, with 12 bases between. This CDR3 spans 14 amino acids. Per the germline V gene, CDR1 is SGHTS and CDR2 is YDEGEE. The CDR3: CASSLGVGEEPQHF. CDR3 DNA: TGTGCCAGCAGCTTGGGCGTTGGGGAGGAGCCCCAGCATTTT.